Following are 20 T cell receptor beta chains from one sample sequenced in a study of cytomegalovirus exposure and HLA in healthy donors (dated by TCRdb to about 2017). The library was built by means of the immunoSEQ multiplex PCR assay. TCRdb holds this immuneACCESS table with in-frame rearrangements only. Some clones are missing; in checked studies, unresolved V genes explain under half, and the rest has no known cause. The sample table contains about 120,000 clones; only one count was recorded for around nine tenths of them. The leading ten clones occupy nearly 4.5% of the sample. The sample consisted of PBMCs. Source of these receptors: a man aged 18 to 29 in good health and CMV-seropositive.

This chain uses TRBV6-1 with TRBJ2-4, with D possibly being TRBD2 (6 bases). V was trimmed by 3 bases and J by 8 bases, leaving 17 bases between them. There are 15 residues in the CDR3. In germline, CDR1 is MNHNS, CDR2 SASEGT. CDR3 region: CASSDSAGIRDIQYF. Written as DNA, the CDR3 is TGTGCCAGCAGTGATAGTGCGGGGATTCGTGACATTCAGTACTTC.

By share, this clone counts as medium-sized. This chain uses TRBV7-9 with TRBJ1-6; D possibly corresponds to TRBD1 (6 bases). The V and J ends lost 6 bases and 5 bases respectively, with 11 bases between them. The CDR3 covers 14 residues. CDR1 is SEHNR, CDR2 FQNEAQ, per germline (reference sequence). CDR3 sequence (DNA): TGTGCCAGCAGGGGGACAATGAATAATTCACCCCTCCACTTT. Its translation: CASRGTMNNSPLHF.

The rearrangement links TRBV5-4 to TRBJ2-1; D might be TRBD2 (7 bases). This CDR3 contains 16 residues. CDR1 and CDR2 (germline): SGHNT, YYREEE (reference sequence). Trimming pared 4 bases from V and 7 bases from J, leaving 21 bases between. This chain's CDR3 is CASSPGGPAATNEQFF. In nucleotides, the CDR3 is TGTGCCAGCAGCCCCGGGGGGCCGGCGGCTACGAATGAGCAGTTCTTC.

The J gene is TRBJ2-7, the V gene TRBV7-2, with TRBD2 matching over 12 bases. J gave up 3 bases and V 3 bases, and 6 bases lay outside the gene matches. There are 16 residues in the CDR3. Germline CDR1 reads SGHTA; CDR2 reads FQGNSA. CDR3 nucleotides: TGTGCCAGCAGCTTGTCGCCGGGACTAGCGGGCTACGAGCAGTACTTC. Translation gives CASSLSPGLAGYEQYF.

The chain couples TRBV10-1 to TRBJ2-1; D is possibly TRBD2 (6 bases). The length of the CDR3 is 16 residues. V was shortened by 2 bases and J by 7 bases, with 18 bases between the two germline ends. Germline V CDR1 and CDR2: WNHNN, SYGVQD (reference sequence). The CDR3 loop reads CASSEGSGGRGNEQFF. The CDR3 DNA sequence: TGCGCCAGCAGTGAGGGGTCCGGGGGACGAGGGAATGAGCAGTTCTTC.

The chain carries TRBV11-1 and TRBJ2-1, with a tentative D call TRBD2 (6 bases). The CDR3 is 13 residues long. Germline lookup yields CDR1 SGHAT and CDR2 FQDESV (reference sequence). V dropped 3 bases and J dropped 10 bases, with 13 bases sitting between them. CDR3 sequence reads: CASSFLKGGEQFF. As DNA, the CDR3 is TGTGCCAGCAGCTTCCTTAAGGGAGGCGAGCAGTTCTTC.

The J gene is TRBJ2-1, the V gene TRBV7-2; D is unclear. Germline lookup yields CDR1 SGHTA and CDR2 FQGNSA. This CDR3 comprises 16 residues. V lost 0 bases, J lost 0 bases, and 9 bases lay in between. The CDR3: CASSLAQDPSYNEQFF. CDR3 in DNA: TGTGCCAGCAGCTTAGCCCAGGATCCCTCCTACAATGAGCAGTTCTTC.

The chain has TRBV4-1 and TRBJ2-7; TRBD1 aligns across 7 bases. With V trimmed by 1 base and J by 3 bases, 9 bases remained unmatched. The CDR3 extends over 16 amino acids. Germline CDR1 and CDR2: MGHRA and YSYEKL. CDR3 residues: CASSQASQGFGYEQYF. The CDR3 region has the DNA TGCGCCAGCAGCCAAGCATCACAGGGGTTCGGCTACGAGCAGTACTTC.

The rearrangement links TRBV4-2 to TRBJ2-7, with 7 bases identical to TRBD2. Per germline, CDR1 LGHNA and CDR2 YNFKEQ. The CDR3 consists of 15 residues. Trimming at V came to 0 bases and at J to 3 bases, leaving 5 bases not matched to a gene. The CDR3 DNA reads TGTGCCAGCAGCCAAGATACTAGCGCAGACTACGAGCAGTACTTC. The encoded protein is CASSQDTSADYEQYF.

The V call is TRBV25-1, the J call TRBJ1-6; TRBD1 aligns across 12 bases. The trim removed 6 bases at V and 7 bases at J, leaving 10 bases unmatched. CDR3 length equals 17 residues. Germline assignment: CDR1 MGHDK and CDR2 SYGVNS. The CDR3 coding sequence is TGTGCCAGCAGGAGGGGACAGGGGGCGCTTAGGAATTCACCCCTCCACTTT. Protein sequence: CASRRGQGALRNSPLHF.

The rearrangement uses TRBV30 and TRBJ1-5; D possibly corresponds to TRBD1 (6 bases). Trimming pared 1 base from V and 2 bases from J, leaving 6 bases between. Germline CDR1 GTSNPN, CDR2 SVGIG (reference sequence). CDR3 length equals 13 residues. CDR3 sequence: CAWSGTGNQPQHF. The CDR3 DNA sequence: TGTGCCTGGAGTGGGACAGGCAATCAGCCCCAGCATTTT.

This clone was recorded only once. The V call is TRBV7-9, the J call TRBJ1-1, with D perhaps matching TRBD1 (5 bases). The CDR3 spans 13 residues. Per germline, CDR1 SEHNR and CDR2 FQNEAQ (reference sequence). Between the trimmed V and J ends, which lost 7 bases and 3 bases, there was a span of 12 bases. Here the CDR3 DNA reads TGTGCCAGCAATAGACGGGGGTACACTGAAGCTTTCTTT. It translates to CASNRRGYTEAFF.

The rearrangement links TRBV6-1 to TRBJ2-1; the D is unclear. Trimming cost V 8 bases and J 2 bases, with 13 bases left between them. The length of the CDR3 is 14 residues. CDR1 and CDR2 (germline): MNHNS, SASEGT. The DNA for the CDR3 is TGTGCCAGCGATTCGCGGCTGGCCTACAATGAGCAGTTCTTC. It encodes CASDSRLAYNEQFF.

The rearrangement joins TRBV6-6 to TRBJ2-5; 7 nucleotides match TRBD1. Judging by the DNA end, TRBJ2-7 fits better; the J call may be wrong. Germline lookup yields CDR1 MNHNY and CDR2 SVGAGI (reference sequence). CDR3 length: 13 residues. The CDR3 sequence is CASSHDRAYEQYF. The CDR3 DNA reads as TGTGCCAGCAGTCACGACAGGGCCTACGAGCAGTACTTC.

The chain joins TRBV27 to TRBJ2-3; TRBD1 aligns across 9 bases. The CDR3 is 16 amino acids. The junction had 11 bases not matched to a gene; V was cut back by 7 bases and J by 3 bases. Germline lookup yields CDR1 MNHEY and CDR2 SMNVEV (reference sequence). CDR3 region: CASTTGGLGRTDTQYF. CDR3 in DNA: TGTGCCAGCACAACAGGGGGCCTGGGTAGGACAGATACGCAGTATTTT.

The chain is built from TRBV5-6 and TRBJ2-7; D might be TRBD1 (6 bases). The germline V gene has CDR1 SGHDT and CDR2 YYEEEE. The CDR3 runs 15 residues. Trimming stripped 4 bases from V and 0 bases from J, with 14 bases between. The DNA of the CDR3 is TGTGCCAGCAGCCCCCTCCCGGACAGCTCCTACGAGCAGTACTTC. Protein product: CASSPLPDSSYEQYF.

The rearrangement uses TRBV15 and TRBJ2-3; TRBD2 matches 7 bases. Germline V gene data show CDR1 as LNHNV and CDR2 as YYDKDF (reference sequence). The J segment lost 1 base and the V segment lost 0 bases, leaving 4 bases of the junction unmatched. The CDR3 sequence is 16 residues long. Here the CDR3 reads CATSRDHLAGTDTQYF. Here the CDR3 DNA reads TGTGCCACCAGCAGAGATCACCTAGCGGGCACAGATACGCAGTATTTT.

This clone has just one count. The CDR3 DNA reads as TGCGCCAGCATCTCGGGGGGGGCCCTGTCAGATACGCAGTATTTT. The encoded protein is CASISGGALSDTQYF. This chain joins TRBV4-1 and TRBJ2-3; 8 bases agree with TRBD2. Per germline, CDR1 MGHRA and CDR2 YSYEKL. J gave up 4 bases and V 7 bases, and 10 bases lay outside the gene matches. This CDR3 contains 15 residues.

The chain couples TRBV28 to TRBJ2-2; D is unresolved. Trimming cost V 7 bases and J 8 bases, with 11 bases left between them. The CDR3 length is 12 residues. Germline V lookup: CDR1 MDHEN, CDR2 SYDVKM. CDR3 protein: CASTTQAGELFF. The CDR3 bases are TGTGCCAGCACCACCCAGGCTGGGGAGCTGTTTTTT. The entire variable domain, with the rest obtained from reference TRBV28 and TRBJ2-2, is as follows: DVKVTQSSRYLVKRTGEKVFLECVQDMDHENMFWYRQDPGLGLRLIYFSYDVKMKEKGDIPEGYSVSREKKERFSLILESASTNQTSMYLCASTTQAGELFFGEGSRLTVL.

DNA of the CDR3: TGTGCCAGCAGTGTCGGGCAGGGATGGTACGAGCAGTACTTC. It encodes CASSVGQGWYEQYF. The chain links TRBV28 to TRBJ2-7; perhaps TRBD1 as D (5 bases). Trimming removed 5 bases at V and 4 bases at J, with 15 bases between. The germline gives CDR1 MDHEN, CDR2 SYDVKM. The length of the CDR3 is 14 residues.